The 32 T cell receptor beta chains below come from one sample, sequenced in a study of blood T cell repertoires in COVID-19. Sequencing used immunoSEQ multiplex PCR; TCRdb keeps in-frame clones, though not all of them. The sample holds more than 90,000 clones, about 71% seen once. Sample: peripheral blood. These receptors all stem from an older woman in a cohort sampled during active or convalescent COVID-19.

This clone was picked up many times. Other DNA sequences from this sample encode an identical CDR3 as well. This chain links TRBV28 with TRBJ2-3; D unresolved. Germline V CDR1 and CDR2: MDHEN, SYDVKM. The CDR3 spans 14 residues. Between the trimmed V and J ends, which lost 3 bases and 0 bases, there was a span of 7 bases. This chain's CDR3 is CASSFPFSTDTQYF. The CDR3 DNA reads TGTGCCAGCAGTTTCCCCTTTAGCACAGATACGCAGTATTTT.

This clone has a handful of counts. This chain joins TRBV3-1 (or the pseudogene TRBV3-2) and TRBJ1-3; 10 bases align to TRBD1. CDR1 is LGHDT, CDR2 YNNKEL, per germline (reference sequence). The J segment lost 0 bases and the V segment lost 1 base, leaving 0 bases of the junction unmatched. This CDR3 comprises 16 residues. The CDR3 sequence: CASSQGTGGSGNTIYF. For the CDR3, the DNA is TGTGCCAGCAGCCAAGGGACAGGGGGCTCTGGAAACACCATATATTTT.

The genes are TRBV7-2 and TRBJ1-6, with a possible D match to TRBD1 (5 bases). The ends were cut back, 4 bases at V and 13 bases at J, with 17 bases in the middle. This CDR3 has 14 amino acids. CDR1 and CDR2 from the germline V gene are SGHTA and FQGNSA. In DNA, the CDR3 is TGTGCCAGCAGCTCAGCTTCATTGGGACTTCCCCTCCACTTT. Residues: CASSSASLGLPLHF.

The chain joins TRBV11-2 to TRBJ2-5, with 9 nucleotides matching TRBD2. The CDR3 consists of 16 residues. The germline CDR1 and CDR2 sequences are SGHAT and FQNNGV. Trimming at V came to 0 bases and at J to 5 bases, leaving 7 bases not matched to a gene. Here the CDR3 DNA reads TGTGCCAGCAGCTTAGAAGGGCGGGGGGGCGTCGAGACCCAGTACTTC. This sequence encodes CASSLEGRGGVETQYF.

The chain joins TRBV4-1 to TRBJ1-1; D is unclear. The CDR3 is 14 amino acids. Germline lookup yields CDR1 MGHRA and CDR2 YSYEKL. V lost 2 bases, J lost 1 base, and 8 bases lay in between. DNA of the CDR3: TGCGCCAGCAGCCAATCACCGAGGAACACTGAAGCTTTCTTT. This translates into CASSQSPRNTEAFF.

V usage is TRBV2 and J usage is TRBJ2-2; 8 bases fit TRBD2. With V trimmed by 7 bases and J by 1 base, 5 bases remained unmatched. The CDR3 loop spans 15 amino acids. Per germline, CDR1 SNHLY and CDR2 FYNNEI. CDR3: CASTLAGRNTGELFF. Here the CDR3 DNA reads TGTGCCAGCACATTAGCGGGGAGGAACACCGGGGAGCTGTTTTTT.

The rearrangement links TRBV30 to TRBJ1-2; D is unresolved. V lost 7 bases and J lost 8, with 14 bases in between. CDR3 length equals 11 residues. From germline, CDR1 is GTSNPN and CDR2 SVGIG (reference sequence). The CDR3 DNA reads TGTGCCTCTCAGACCCTGGGCGGCTACACCTTC. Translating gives CASQTLGGYTF.

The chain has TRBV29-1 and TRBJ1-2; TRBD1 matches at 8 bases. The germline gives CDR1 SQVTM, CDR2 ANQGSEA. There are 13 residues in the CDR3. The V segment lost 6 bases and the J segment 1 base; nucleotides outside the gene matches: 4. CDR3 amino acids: CSVRQGNNYGYTF. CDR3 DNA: TGCAGCGTCCGACAGGGGAATAACTATGGCTACACCTTC.

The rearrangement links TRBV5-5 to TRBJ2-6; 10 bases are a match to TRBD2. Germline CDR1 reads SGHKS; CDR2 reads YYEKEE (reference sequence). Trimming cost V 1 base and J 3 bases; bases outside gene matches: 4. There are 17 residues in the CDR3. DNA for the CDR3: TGTGCCAGCAGCTTGAGCGGGGGGGCCAGTGGGGCCAACGTCCTGACTTTC. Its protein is CASSLSGGASGANVLTF.

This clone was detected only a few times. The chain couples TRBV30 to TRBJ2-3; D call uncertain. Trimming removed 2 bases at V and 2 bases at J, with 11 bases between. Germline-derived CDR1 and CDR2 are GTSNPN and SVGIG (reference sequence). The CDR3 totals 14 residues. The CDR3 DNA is TGTGCCTGGAGTCAAGAGTTGAACACAGATACGCAGTATTTT. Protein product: CAWSQELNTDTQYF.

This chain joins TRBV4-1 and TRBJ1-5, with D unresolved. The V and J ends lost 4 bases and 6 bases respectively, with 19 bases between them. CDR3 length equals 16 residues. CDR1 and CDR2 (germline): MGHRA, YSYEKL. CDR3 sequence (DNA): TGCGCCAGCAGCCCCGATACCGGGGTCCCCGGTCAGCCCCAGCATTTT. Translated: CASSPDTGVPGQPQHF.

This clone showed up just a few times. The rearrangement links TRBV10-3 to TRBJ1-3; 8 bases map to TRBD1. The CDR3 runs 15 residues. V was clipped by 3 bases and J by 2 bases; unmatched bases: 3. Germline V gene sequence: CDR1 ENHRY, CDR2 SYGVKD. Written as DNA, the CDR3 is TGTGCCATCAGTGACGGACAGGGCGCTGGAAACACCATATATTTT. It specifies CAISDGQGAGNTIYF.

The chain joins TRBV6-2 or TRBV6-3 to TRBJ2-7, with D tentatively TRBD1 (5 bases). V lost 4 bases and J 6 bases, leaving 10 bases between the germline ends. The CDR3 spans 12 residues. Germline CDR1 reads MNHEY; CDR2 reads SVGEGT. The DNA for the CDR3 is TGTGCCAGCAGTTTTACAGGTGGCGAGCAGTACTTC. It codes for CASSFTGGEQYF.

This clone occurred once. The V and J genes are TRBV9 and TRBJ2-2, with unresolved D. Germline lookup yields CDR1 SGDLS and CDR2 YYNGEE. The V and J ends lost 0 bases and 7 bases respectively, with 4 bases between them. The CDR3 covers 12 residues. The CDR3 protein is CASSVVGGELFF. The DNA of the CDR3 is TGTGCCAGCAGCGTAGTCGGCGGGGAGCTGTTTTTT.

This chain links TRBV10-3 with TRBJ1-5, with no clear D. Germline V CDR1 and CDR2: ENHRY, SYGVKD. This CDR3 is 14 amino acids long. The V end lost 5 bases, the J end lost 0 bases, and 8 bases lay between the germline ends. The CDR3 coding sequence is TGTGCCATCAGTCCGACTGGTAGCAATCAGCCCCAGCATTTT. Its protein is CAISPTGSNQPQHF.

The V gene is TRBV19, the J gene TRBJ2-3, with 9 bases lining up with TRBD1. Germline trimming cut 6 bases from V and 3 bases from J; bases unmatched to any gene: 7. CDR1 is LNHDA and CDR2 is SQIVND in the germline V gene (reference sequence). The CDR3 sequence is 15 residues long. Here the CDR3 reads CASRMTDRGTDTQYF. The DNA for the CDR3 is TGTGCCAGTAGGATGACGGACAGGGGTACAGATACGCAGTATTTT.

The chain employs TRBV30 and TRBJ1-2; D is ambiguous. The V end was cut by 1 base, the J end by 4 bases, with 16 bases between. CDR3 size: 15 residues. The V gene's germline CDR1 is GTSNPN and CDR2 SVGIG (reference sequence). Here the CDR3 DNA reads TGTGCCTGGAGTGCCGGGGTCACGAGCGCCTATGGCTACACCTTC. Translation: CAWSAGVTSAYGYTF.

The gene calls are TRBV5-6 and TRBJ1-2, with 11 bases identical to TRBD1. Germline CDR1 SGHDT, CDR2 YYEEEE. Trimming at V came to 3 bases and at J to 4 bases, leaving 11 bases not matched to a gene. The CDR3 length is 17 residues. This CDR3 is CASSWGTGGPQLYGYTF. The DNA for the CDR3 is TGTGCCAGCAGCTGGGGGACAGGGGGACCCCAGCTCTATGGCTACACCTTC.

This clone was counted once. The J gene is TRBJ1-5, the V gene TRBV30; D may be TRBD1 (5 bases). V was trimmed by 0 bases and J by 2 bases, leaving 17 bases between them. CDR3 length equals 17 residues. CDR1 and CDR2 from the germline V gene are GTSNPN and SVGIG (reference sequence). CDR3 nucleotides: TGTGCCTGGAGTGTATCGGACCGGGGGTGGGGCAATCAGCCCCAGCATTTT. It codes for CAWSVSDRGWGNQPQHF.

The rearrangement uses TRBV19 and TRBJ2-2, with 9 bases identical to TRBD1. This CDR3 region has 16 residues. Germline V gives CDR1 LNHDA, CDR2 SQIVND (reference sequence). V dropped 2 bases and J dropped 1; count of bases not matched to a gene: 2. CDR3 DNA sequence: TGTGCCAGTAGTATACTGGACAGGGGGAACACCGGGGAGCTGTTTTTT. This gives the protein CASSILDRGNTGELFF.

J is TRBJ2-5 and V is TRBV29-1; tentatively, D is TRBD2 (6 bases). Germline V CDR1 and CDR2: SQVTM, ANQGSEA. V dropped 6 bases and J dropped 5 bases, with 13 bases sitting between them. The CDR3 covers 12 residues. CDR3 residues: CSVGTQRETQYF. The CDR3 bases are TGCAGCGTAGGGACTCAGAGGGAGACCCAGTACTTC. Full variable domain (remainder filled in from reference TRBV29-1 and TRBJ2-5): SAVISQKPSRDICQRGTSLTIQCQVDSQVTMMFWYRQQPGQSLTLIATANQGSEATYESGFVIDKFPISRPNLTFSTLTVSNMSPEDSSIYLCSVGTQRETQYFGPGTRLLVL.

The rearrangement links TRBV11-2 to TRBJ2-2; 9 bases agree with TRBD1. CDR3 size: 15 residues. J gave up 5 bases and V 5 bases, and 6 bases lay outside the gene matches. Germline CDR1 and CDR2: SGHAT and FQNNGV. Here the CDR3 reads CASSRTGDGTGELFF. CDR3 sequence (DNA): TGTGCCAGCAGCCGGACAGGGGACGGGACCGGGGAGCTGTTTTTT.

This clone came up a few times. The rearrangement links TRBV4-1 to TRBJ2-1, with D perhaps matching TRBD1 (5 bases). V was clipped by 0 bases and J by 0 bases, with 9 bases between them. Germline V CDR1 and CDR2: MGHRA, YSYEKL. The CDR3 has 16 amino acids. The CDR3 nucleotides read TGCGCCAGCAGCCAAGAAGCAGGGCTCTCCTACAATGAGCAGTTCTTC. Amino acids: CASSQEAGLSYNEQFF.

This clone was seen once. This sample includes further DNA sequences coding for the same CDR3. Written as DNA, the CDR3 is TGTGCCACCAGTGACCTCGGGCAGGGGGCAGGCAATGAGCAGTTCTTC. Translating gives CATSDLGQGAGNEQFF. The rearrangement joins TRBV24-1 to TRBJ2-1; the match to TRBD1 covers 8 bases. Germline CDR1 and CDR2: KGHDR and SFDVKD. Germline trimming cut 4 bases from V and 6 bases from J; bases unmatched to any gene: 10. This CDR3 has 16 residues.

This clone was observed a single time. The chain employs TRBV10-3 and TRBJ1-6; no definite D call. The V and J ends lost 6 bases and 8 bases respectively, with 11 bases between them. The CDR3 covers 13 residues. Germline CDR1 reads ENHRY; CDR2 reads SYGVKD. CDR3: CAIRTSGDSPLHF. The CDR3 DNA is TGTGCCATCAGAACATCCGGAGATTCACCCCTCCACTTT.

The CDR3 reads CASSPRQQGGYTF. CDR3 in DNA: TGTGCCAGCAGTCCCCGACAGCAGGGGGGCTACACCTTC. The chain has TRBV6-2 or TRBV6-3 and TRBJ1-2; tentatively, D is TRBD1 (6 bases). The CDR3 is 13 amino acids. The V gene's germline CDR1 is MNHEY and CDR2 SVGEGT. With 5 bases removed from V and 8 bases from J, the gap between germline ends came to 15 bases.

The DNA of the CDR3 is TGCGCCAGCGCACGAGGGACTGGGAACACTGAAGCTTTCTTT. Translated, it gives CASARGTGNTEAFF. J is TRBJ1-1 and V is TRBV5-1; D might be TRBD1 (5 bases). Germline assignment: CDR1 SGHRS and CDR2 YFSETQ. V lost 7 bases to trimming and J lost 1 base, with 14 bases between them. CDR3 length equals 14 residues.

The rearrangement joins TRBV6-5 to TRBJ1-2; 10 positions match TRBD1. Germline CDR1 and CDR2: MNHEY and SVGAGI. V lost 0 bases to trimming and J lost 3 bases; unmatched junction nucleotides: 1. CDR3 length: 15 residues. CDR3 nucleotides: TGTGCCAGCAGTTACTCTGGGACAGGGGACTATGGCTACACCTTC. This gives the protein CASSYSGTGDYGYTF.

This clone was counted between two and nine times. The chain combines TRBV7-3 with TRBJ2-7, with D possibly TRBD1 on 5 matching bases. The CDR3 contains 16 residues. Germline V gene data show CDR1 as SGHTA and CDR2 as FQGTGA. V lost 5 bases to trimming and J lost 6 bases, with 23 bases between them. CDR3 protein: CASSPGGSAGIVEQYF. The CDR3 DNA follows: TGTGCCAGCAGCCCCGGCGGATCGGCAGGGATCGTCGAGCAGTACTTC.

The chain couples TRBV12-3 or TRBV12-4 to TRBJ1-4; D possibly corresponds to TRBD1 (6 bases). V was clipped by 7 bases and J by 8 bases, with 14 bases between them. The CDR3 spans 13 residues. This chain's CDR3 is CASTPRRGEKLFF. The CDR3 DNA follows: TGTGCCAGCACCCCTCGCAGGGGAGAAAAACTGTTTTTT.

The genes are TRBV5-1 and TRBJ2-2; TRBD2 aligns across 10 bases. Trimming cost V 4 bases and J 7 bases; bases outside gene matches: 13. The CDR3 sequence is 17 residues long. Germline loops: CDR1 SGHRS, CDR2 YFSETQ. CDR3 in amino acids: CASSLGASGGAIGELFF. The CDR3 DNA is TGCGCCAGCAGCCTGGGAGCAAGCGGGGGGGCTATCGGGGAGCTGTTTTTT.

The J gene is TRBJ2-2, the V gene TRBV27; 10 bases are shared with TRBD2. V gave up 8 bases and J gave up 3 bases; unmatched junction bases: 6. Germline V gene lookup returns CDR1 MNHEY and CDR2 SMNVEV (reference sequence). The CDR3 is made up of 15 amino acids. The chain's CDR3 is CASRKRGGDTGELFF. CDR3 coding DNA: TGTGCCAGCCGTAAGCGGGGGGGAGACACCGGGGAGCTGTTTTTT.